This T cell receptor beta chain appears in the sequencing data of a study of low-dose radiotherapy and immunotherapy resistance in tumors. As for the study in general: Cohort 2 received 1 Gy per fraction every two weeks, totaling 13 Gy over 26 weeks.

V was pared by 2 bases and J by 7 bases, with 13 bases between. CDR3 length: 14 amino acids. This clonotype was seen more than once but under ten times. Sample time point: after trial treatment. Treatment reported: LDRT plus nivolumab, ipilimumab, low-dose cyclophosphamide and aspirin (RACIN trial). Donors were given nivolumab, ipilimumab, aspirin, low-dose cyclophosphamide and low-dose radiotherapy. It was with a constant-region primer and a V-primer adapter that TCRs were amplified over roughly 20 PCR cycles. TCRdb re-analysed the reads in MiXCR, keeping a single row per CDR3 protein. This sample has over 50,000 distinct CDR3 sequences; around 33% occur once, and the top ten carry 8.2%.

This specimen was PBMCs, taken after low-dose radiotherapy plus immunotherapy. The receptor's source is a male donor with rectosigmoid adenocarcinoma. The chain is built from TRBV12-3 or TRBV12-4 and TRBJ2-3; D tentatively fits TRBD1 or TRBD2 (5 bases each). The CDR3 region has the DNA TGTGCCAGCAGTTTACCCCAGGGAGTAAATACGCAGTATTTT. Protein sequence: CASSLPQGVNTQYF.